Presented here are 30 T cell receptor beta chains from one specimen sequenced in a study of blood T cell repertoires in COVID-19. Sequenced by immunoSEQ multiplex PCR; TCRdb stores in-frame clones only, minus some. Here the sample spans 400,000 to 450,000 clones, roughly 90% being singletons. The sample consisted of peripheral blood. The receptors were gathered from a man in his late teens or twenties with COVID-19, enrolled during active disease.

As to this clone: Distinct nucleotide sequences in the sample also encode this CDR3. The chain carries TRBV5-1 and TRBJ2-2, with TRBD1 matching 9 bases. The germline gives CDR1 SGHRS, CDR2 YFSETQ. V gave up 1 base and J gave up 1 base; unmatched junction bases: 2. The CDR3 is 16 residues long. CDR3 residues: CASSLLGQGNTGELFF. The CDR3 DNA follows: TGCGCCAGCAGCTTGTTGGGACAGGGGAACACCGGGGAGCTGTTTTTT.

The CDR3 protein is CASSSGGELFF. The CDR3 bases are TGCGCCAGCAGCTCGGGAGGGGAGCTGTTTTTT. The rearrangement uses TRBV5-1 and TRBJ2-2; D is perhaps TRBD2 (5 bases). This CDR3 has 11 residues. V lost 3 bases and J 8 bases, leaving 5 bases between the germline ends. Germline CDR1 and CDR2: SGHRS and YFSETQ.

The chain has TRBV11-2 and TRBJ2-5; 8 bases are shared with TRBD2. The CDR3 extends over 15 amino acids. CDR1 and CDR2 (germline): SGHAT, FQNNGV. J lost 1 base, V lost 2 bases, and 3 bases had no gene match. DNA of the CDR3: TGTGCCAGCAGCTTAAGCGGGAGCATCCAAGAGACCCAGTACTTC. This codes for CASSLSGSIQETQYF.

The chain is built from TRBV2 and TRBJ2-7, with 7 bases lining up with TRBD2. The J segment lost 5 bases and the V segment lost 6 bases, leaving 10 bases of the junction unmatched. Germline V gene lookup returns CDR1 SNHLY and CDR2 FYNNEI. The CDR3 length is 14 residues. This CDR3 is CASSAGLNEHEQYF. The CDR3 coding sequence is TGTGCCAGCAGCGCGGGACTAAATGAGCACGAGCAGTACTTC.

The chain's CDR3 is CASSKREGDEQFF. CDR3 nucleotides: TGTGCCAGCAGTAAGCGGGAGGGCGATGAGCAGTTCTTC. V usage is TRBV6-4 and J usage is TRBJ2-1, with 10 bases lining up with TRBD2. Germline CDR1 MRHNA, CDR2 SNTAGT. The CDR3 has 13 residues. V lost 5 bases to trimming and J lost 8 bases; unmatched junction nucleotides: 3.

As to this clone: This same CDR3 is encoded by further DNA sequences in the sample. The CDR3 loop is CASSSRQGSYEQYF. CDR3 sequence (DNA): TGTGCCAGCAGCTCAAGGCAGGGGTCCTACGAGCAGTACTTC. The chain recombines TRBV7-9 with TRBJ2-7; D perhaps matches TRBD1 (6 bases). The CDR3 spans 14 residues. Germline CDR1 SEHNR, CDR2 FQNEAQ (reference sequence). Trimming took off 4 bases at V and 1 base at J, with 11 bases between the two ends.

The genes are TRBV3-1 (or the pseudogene TRBV3-2) and TRBJ2-7; D is uncertain. Germline V gives CDR1 LGHDT, CDR2 YNNKEL (reference sequence). The length of the CDR3 is 14 residues. V was cut by 3 bases and J by 5 bases, with 14 bases left in between. The CDR3 coding sequence is TGTGCCAGCAGCCACAACCCTATAGATCACGAGCAGTACTTC. This gives the protein CASSHNPIDHEQYF.

The gene calls are TRBV2 and TRBJ2-7, with D perhaps TRBD1 (5 bases). Trimming left V 8 bases short and J 3 bases short, with 14 bases between. The CDR3 contains 13 residues. Germline V gene sequence: CDR1 SNHLY, CDR2 FYNNEI. The CDR3 sequence is CASRSPRDYEQYF. Written as DNA, the CDR3 is TGTGCCAGCCGATCTCCCAGGGACTACGAGCAGTACTTC.

The J gene is TRBJ2-1, the V gene TRBV5-1; the match to TRBD2 covers 13 bases. The CDR3 is made up of 16 amino acids. J gave up 7 bases and V 4 bases, and 8 bases lay outside the gene matches. The germline gives CDR1 SGHRS, CDR2 YFSETQ. This chain's CDR3 is CASSPGLAGDLNEQFF. CDR3 nucleotides: TGCGCCAGCAGCCCAGGACTAGCGGGGGACCTAAATGAGCAGTTCTTC.

This rearrangement joins TRBV19 to TRBJ1-4; D is possibly TRBD1 (5 bases). V was trimmed by 10 bases and J by 8 bases, leaving 17 bases between them. The CDR3 consists of 13 residues. Germline loops: CDR1 LNHDA, CDR2 SQIVND (reference sequence). The CDR3 loop is CATKGTGGEKLFF. The CDR3 bases are TGTGCCACTAAAGGGACCGGAGGGGAAAAACTGTTTTTT.

On this clone itself: The germline gene is not matched at one end of the junction; a read error may be the cause. DNA of the CDR3: TGTGCCAGCACTTTATCTGGGAGCTCCTACAATGAGCAGTTCTTC. Translation: CASTLSGSSYNEQFF. The V gene is TRBV27, the J gene TRBJ2-1; weak D call: TRBD2 (5 bases). Per germline, CDR1 MNHEY and CDR2 SMNVEV (reference sequence). CDR3 size: 15 residues.

The chain has TRBV6-1 and TRBJ1-6, with D uncertain. This CDR3 has 13 residues. The V end lost 2 bases, the J end lost 11 bases, and 10 bases lay between the germline ends. The germline V gene encodes CDR1 MNHNS and CDR2 SASEGT. The CDR3 DNA sequence: TGTGCCAGCAGTGAACGGGGTTCGGCACCCCTCCACTTT. It specifies CASSERGSAPLHF.

This chain connects TRBV27 to TRBJ2-7; 9 positions match TRBD2. The CDR3 spans 17 residues. J was trimmed by 3 bases and V by 2 bases; bases with no gene match: 11. Per the germline V gene, CDR1 is MNHEY and CDR2 is SMNVEV (reference sequence). For the CDR3, the DNA is TGTGCCAGCAGTTTAGCGGCGGGAGGGCCTTTCTTCTACGAGCAGTACTTC. It translates to CASSLAAGGPFFYEQYF.

V and J are TRBV28 and TRBJ2-5; a weak D match, TRBD1 (5 bases). Trimming shortened V by 1 base and J by 1 base, and 16 bases separated the two germline ends. CDR1 and CDR2 (germline): MDHEN, SYDVKM. The CDR3 runs to 17 residues. The CDR3 loop is CASSLFPRRRGQETQYF. The CDR3 nucleotides are TGTGCCAGCAGTTTATTCCCAAGACGTAGGGGCCAAGAGACCCAGTACTTC.

The chain uses TRBV5-6 and TRBJ2-7, with 10 bases identical to TRBD1. J lost 3 bases, V lost 4 bases, and 4 bases had no gene match. The CDR3 has 14 amino acids. Germline assignment: CDR1 SGHDT and CDR2 YYEEEE. CDR3 amino acids: CASSVRDRGYEQYF. CDR3 nucleotides: TGTGCCAGCAGCGTCCGGGACAGGGGCTACGAGCAGTACTTC.

The chain employs TRBV2 and TRBJ1-2; TRBD1 matches at 7 bases. The V gene's germline CDR1 is SNHLY and CDR2 FYNNEI. The CDR3 runs to 16 residues. The trim removed 6 bases at V and 2 bases at J, leaving 12 bases unmatched. CDR3 DNA: TGTGCCAGCAGGACCGGGACAGCCCGCGAAAACTATGGCTACACCTTC. It encodes CASRTGTARENYGYTF.

J is TRBJ2-2 and V is TRBV19; D remains ambiguous. V dropped 5 bases and J dropped 0 bases, with 10 bases sitting between them. CDR3 size: 15 residues. Germline values: CDR1 LNHDA, CDR2 SQIVND (reference sequence). The CDR3 is CASSLGFANTGELFF. In DNA form, the CDR3 reads TGTGCCAGTAGTTTAGGTTTCGCGAACACCGGGGAGCTGTTTTTT.

This chain uses TRBV3-1 (or the pseudogene TRBV3-2) with TRBJ2-6; D is possibly TRBD1 (7 bases). Trimming took 6 bases from V and 0 from J, leaving 15 bases between them. There are 17 residues in the CDR3. The germline V gene has CDR1 LGHDT and CDR2 YNNKEL (reference sequence). The CDR3 region has the DNA TGTGCCAGCAGGCGGGGACAGTTCCTCTCTGGGGCCAACGTCCTGACTTTC. This translates into CASRRGQFLSGANVLTF.

CDR3 sequence: CASSLVGLADPAWFF. CDR3 bases: TGTGCCAGCAGCTTGGTGGGACTAGCGGACCCGGCCTGGTTCTTC. The V and J genes are TRBV5-4 and TRBJ2-1; 11 positions agree with TRBD2. This CDR3 has 15 amino acids. CDR1 and CDR2 from the germline V gene are SGHNT and YYREEE (reference sequence). V lost 0 bases and J lost 15; bases outside the gene matches: 11.

The gene calls are TRBV9 and TRBJ1-2; D is unresolved. The V and J ends lost 0 bases and 5 bases respectively, with 11 bases between them. The germline gives CDR1 SGDLS, CDR2 YYNGEE. The CDR3 extends over 14 amino acids. The CDR3 region is CASSVENSMYGYTF. In nucleotides, the CDR3 is TGTGCCAGCAGCGTAGAAAACTCAATGTATGGCTACACCTTC.

The J gene is TRBJ2-7, the V gene TRBV11-3, with 10 positions matching TRBD2. Losses at the gene ends were 8 bases for V and 4 bases for J; bases not matched to a gene: 14. The V gene's germline CDR1 is SGHNT and CDR2 YENEEA. The CDR3 runs 16 residues. The CDR3 nucleotides read TGTGCCAGCCGTGGGACTAGCGAGAAGGGAATATACGAGCAGTACTTC. It codes for CASRGTSEKGIYEQYF.

The genes are TRBV19 and TRBJ2-1; D is perhaps TRBD1 (5 bases). The V end was cut by 6 bases, the J end by 4 bases, with 16 bases between. Germline V gene sequence: CDR1 LNHDA, CDR2 SQIVND (reference sequence). This CDR3 is built from 15 residues. CDR3 DNA sequence: TGTGCCAGTAGCCAAGGGGCTTTCGGTTACAATGAGCAGTTCTTC. Encoded protein: CASSQGAFGYNEQFF.

The rearrangement links TRBV6-2 or TRBV6-3 to TRBJ1-6, with 8 bases matching TRBD1. The length of the CDR3 is 15 residues. J was trimmed by 7 bases and V by 5 bases; bases with no gene match: 7. Germline CDR1 is MNHEY and CDR2 is SVGEGT. The CDR3 DNA reads as TGTGCCAGCAGTGGGGACAGGCTGCCGAATTCACCCCTCCACTTT. Amino acids: CASSGDRLPNSPLHF.

The rearrangement uses TRBV4-2 and TRBJ1-1; 10 bases agree with TRBD1. The CDR3 covers 15 residues. Losses at the gene ends were 0 bases for V and 3 bases for J; bases not matched to a gene: 1. CDR1 LGHNA and CDR2 YNFKEQ come from the germline V gene. The CDR3: CASSQETGGYTEAFF. The CDR3, as DNA: TGTGCCAGCAGCCAAGAGACAGGGGGCTACACTGAAGCTTTCTTT.

V usage is TRBV7-8 and J usage is TRBJ1-4, with D unclear. Germline V gene data show CDR1 as SGHVS and CDR2 as FQNEAQ. CDR3 size: 16 residues. V was pared by 5 bases and J by 10 bases, with 23 bases between. In nucleotides, the CDR3 is TGTGCCAGCAGCCTACTACTGACCCGGGCGGGTGGAAAACTGTTTTTT. It yields the protein CASSLLLTRAGGKLFF.

The J gene is TRBJ1-3, the V gene TRBV5-4, with 8 bases lining up with TRBD1. Unmatched junction bases numbered 0, after V lost 4 bases and J lost 0 bases. The V gene's germline CDR1 is SGHNT and CDR2 YYREEE (reference sequence). The CDR3 has 14 amino acids. The CDR3 region has the DNA TGTGCCAGCAGCGGGACAGGCTCTGGAAACACCATATATTTT. This codes for CASSGTGSGNTIYF.

This sequence joins TRBV7-2 and TRBJ2-7, with D tentatively TRBD2 (5 bases). Germline V lookup: CDR1 SGHTA, CDR2 FQGNSA. The CDR3 totals 15 residues. V lost 5 bases and J 5 bases, leaving 19 bases between the germline ends. The CDR3, as DNA: TGTGCCAGCAGCCCCCCGGGATGGGGTAGCGACGAGCAGTACTTC. It codes for CASSPPGWGSDEQYF.

The V gene is TRBV20-1, the J gene TRBJ1-5; D perhaps matches TRBD1 (5 bases). The CDR3 covers 15 residues. CDR1 is DFQATT, CDR2 SNEGSKA, per germline (reference sequence). V lost 3 bases and J 0 bases, leaving 12 bases between the germline ends. In DNA, the CDR3 is TGCAGTGCTAGTGAGGGGACTCATAGCAATCAGCCCCAGCATTTT. Its protein is CSASEGTHSNQPQHF.

This sequence joins TRBV4-1 and TRBJ1-6; D is unclear. Trimming removed 0 bases at V and 0 bases at J, with 6 bases between. CDR3 size: 16 residues. Germline V gene sequence: CDR1 MGHRA, CDR2 YSYEKL. CDR3 region: CASSQEGSSYNSPLHF. CDR3 sequence (DNA): TGCGCCAGCAGCCAAGAAGGGAGCTCCTATAATTCACCCCTCCACTTT.

The rearrangement joins TRBV11-2 to TRBJ2-1; D is unclear. Per the germline V gene, CDR1 is SGHAT and CDR2 is FQNNGV. CDR3 length: 13 amino acids. V was trimmed by 3 bases and J by 4 bases, leaving 7 bases between them. CDR3 sequence: CASSFHRYNEQFF. The CDR3 DNA reads as TGTGCCAGCAGCTTTCACAGATACAATGAGCAGTTCTTC.